This TCR beta chain was captured by sequencing in a study of CD8 T cells in Susac syndrome. This clonotype has only one observation. The germline V and J ends were trimmed by 2 bases and 9 bases, with 14 bases remaining between them. CDR1 is SNHLY, CDR2 FYNNEI, per germline. The CDR3 is made up of 14 amino acids. Reverse transcription used roughly 0.5 to 1 ug RNA and random hexamers. Each CDR3 protein is one row after TCRdb ran MiXCR on the immunoSEQ multiplex PCR reads. The repertoire has about 250,000 distinct CDR3 sequences, just over 90% of them found once; the top ten carry 0.065% to 0.08%. This TCR came from a human donor with multiple sclerosis. V usage is TRBV2 and J usage is TRBJ1-5, with D maybe TRBD1 (5 bases). Sample: CD4+ T cells from PBMCs. This CDR3 reads CASSEQGRTGPQHF. The DNA for the CDR3 is TGTGCCAGCAGTGAACAGGGTCGTACCGGGCCCCAGCATTTT.